The rows below give T cell receptor beta chains drawn from one sample of a study of blood T cell repertoires in COVID-19. Repertoires were generated with immunoSEQ multiplex PCR, while TCRdb's copy carries only in-frame clones and drops some. Among fewer than 350,000 clones, approximately 89% were seen once, and the ten largest hold roughly 7.1%. Material: peripheral blood. The source is a woman between 45 and 60 years old who had recovered from COVID-19. CDR3s include the opening cysteine and the closing phenylalanine or tryptophan. The order of the fields is CDR3 protein, CDR3 DNA, D gene, clone size, V gene, J gene. A D gene is named only where the DNA matches it firmly. The size of a clone is reported for some rows only, either as once, few or many, or as a class for expanded clones.

CASSQPGQITEAFF,TGTGCCAGCAGCCAACCCGGACAGATCACTGAAGCTTTCTTT,NA,NA,TRBV28,TRBJ1-1
CAINQGLKETQYF,TGTGCCATCAACCAGGGCCTCAAAGAGACCCAGTACTTC,NA,NA,TRBV10-3,TRBJ2-5
CASSYSGGLTEAFF,TGTGCCAGCAGTTACTCGGGGGGTTTGACTGAAGCTTTCTTT,NA,NA,TRBV6-5,TRBJ1-1
CASSQQASYNEQFF,TGTGCCAGCAGCCAACAGGCCTCCTACAATGAGCAGTTCTTC,NA,NA,TRBV28,TRBJ2-1
CASSGGGAGNTIYF,TGTGCCAGCAGTGGGGGGGGTGCCGGAAACACCATATATTTT,NA,few,TRBV2,TRBJ1-3
CASSSNRDQPQHF,TGTGCCAGCAGCTCCAATAGAGATCAGCCCCAGCATTTT,NA,NA,TRBV6-6,TRBJ1-5
CAISESTSGGRYEQYF,TGTGCCATCAGTGAATCTACTAGCGGGGGCCGCTACGAGCAGTACTTC,TRBD2,NA,TRBV10-3,TRBJ2-7
CASSPPGEGLGTEAFF,TGTGCCAGCAGCCCCCCGGGAGAAGGGCTGGGTACTGAAGCTTTCTTT,NA,NA,TRBV5-5,TRBJ1-1
CASSSRGRGPDTQYF,TGTGCCAGCAGCTCGAGGGGCAGGGGCCCAGATACGCAGTATTTT,NA,NA,TRBV7-3,TRBJ2-3
CASSGGTGLADTQYF,TGTGCCAGCAGCGGCGGGACAGGGCTCGCAGATACGCAGTATTTT,TRBD1,NA,TRBV28,TRBJ2-3
CASSTYSNQPQHF,TGTGCCAGCAGTACATATAGCAATCAGCCCCAGCATTTT,NA,NA,TRBV7-2,TRBJ1-5
CASSYPGLGNQPQHF,TGTGCCAGCAGTTATCCCGGACTTGGCAATCAGCCCCAGCATTTT,NA,NA,TRBV28,TRBJ1-5
CASSEGQGTNTGELFF,TGTGCCAGCAGCGAGGGACAGGGAACAAACACCGGGGAGCTGTTTTTT,TRBD1,NA,TRBV9,TRBJ2-2
CATARDYNTDTQYF,TGTGCCACCGCCCGGGACTATAACACAGATACGCAGTATTTT,TRBD2,NA,TRBV2,TRBJ2-3
CASRLTSGRVDEQFF,TGCGCCAGCAGACTAACTAGCGGGAGAGTCGATGAGCAGTTCTTC,TRBD2,NA,TRBV5-1,TRBJ2-1
CASRSSGRWHEQFF,TGTGCCAGCAGATCTAGCGGGAGATGGCATGAGCAGTTCTTC,TRBD2,NA,TRBV28,TRBJ2-1
CASRQPGQRNTGELFF,TGTGCCAGCAGACAGCCGGGACAGAGAAACACCGGGGAGCTGTTTTTT,TRBD1,NA,TRBV5-8,TRBJ2-2
CASTTPGGKLFF,TGTGCCAGCACCACCCCCGGGGGAAAACTGTTTTTT,NA,NA,TRBV27,TRBJ1-4
CASSRFGTSESVQFF,TGTGCCAGCAGCCGATTCGGGACTAGCGAATCAGTCCAGTTCTTC,TRBD2,NA,TRBV6-6,TRBJ2-1